Listed below are T cell receptor beta chains from one sample, sequenced in a study of T cell changes during pregnancy in multiple sclerosis. Clones were sequenced by immunoSEQ multiplex PCR, and TCRdb holds only the in-frame ones, with some missing. The sample lists 50,000 to 75,000 clones, 80% to 95% occurring once. This specimen consisted of peripheral blood, obtained in the third trimester of pregnancy. Receptors were obtained from a female donor in good health, enrolled as a control in a pregnancy study. Both conserved end residues are part of each CDR3. The D gene is left open where the match is weak. Clone size is not always given. Where it is, it says once, few, many or a class for expanded clones.

CDR3 protein: CASSPEMSYEQYF; CDR3 DNA: TGTGCCAGCTCACCAGAGATGTCCTACGAGCAGTACTTC; V gene: TRBV18; J gene: TRBJ2-7; clone size: -; D gene: -
CDR3 protein: CASSEATGGPDTQYF; CDR3 DNA: TGTGCCAGCAGTGAAGCGACGGGAGGGCCCGATACGCAGTATTTT; V gene: TRBV6-1; J gene: TRBJ2-3; clone size: few; D gene: TRBD2
CDR3 protein: CASSGLLDQPQHF; CDR3 DNA: TGTGCCAGCAGTGGGCTTTTGGATCAGCCCCAGCATTTT; V gene: TRBV2; J gene: TRBJ1-5; clone size: -; D gene: -
CDR3 protein: CASSREWRSGANVLTF; CDR3 DNA: TGTGCCAGCTCCCGGGAGTGGCGCTCTGGGGCCAACGTCCTGACTTTC; V gene: TRBV18; J gene: TRBJ2-6; clone size: once; D gene: -
CDR3 protein: CASSQEVGQYYGYTF; CDR3 DNA: TGTGCCAGCAGCCAAGAGGTAGGACAGTACTATGGCTACACCTTC; V gene: TRBV4-2; J gene: TRBJ1-2; clone size: -; D gene: -
CDR3 protein: CAKEATASGANVLTF; CDR3 DNA: TGTGCCAAGGAAGCGACAGCCTCTGGGGCCAACGTCCTGACTTTC; V gene: TRBV2; J gene: TRBJ2-6; clone size: -; D gene: -
CDR3 protein: CASSLHYEQYF; CDR3 DNA: TGTGCCAGCAGCTTACACTACGAGCAGTACTTC; V gene: TRBV7-2; J gene: TRBJ2-7; clone size: once; D gene: -
CDR3 protein: CASGFIMTSGMNTGELFF; CDR3 DNA: TGTGCTAGTGGTTTCATAATGACTAGCGGGATGAACACCGGGGAGCTGTTTTTT; V gene: TRBV12-5; J gene: TRBJ2-2; clone size: -; D gene: TRBD2
CDR3 protein: CASSGQGAGDTEAFF; CDR3 DNA: TGTGCCAGCAGTGGACAGGGGGCTGGGGACACTGAAGCTTTCTTT; V gene: TRBV6-5; J gene: TRBJ1-1; clone size: -; D gene: TRBD1
CDR3 protein: CASSISPTGYEQFF; CDR3 DNA: TGTGCCAGTAGTATTAGTCCGACAGGGTATGAGCAGTTCTTC; V gene: TRBV19; J gene: TRBJ2-1; clone size: -; D gene: TRBD1
CDR3 protein: CASSQDTGLLTDTQYF; CDR3 DNA: TGTGCCAGCAGCCAAGATACCGGACTTCTGACAGATACGCAGTATTTT; V gene: TRBV4-2; J gene: TRBJ2-3; clone size: -; D gene: -
CDR3 protein: CASSPGLAWEQYF; CDR3 DNA: TGTGCCAGCAGCCCAGGACTCGCTTGGGAGCAGTACTTC; V gene: TRBV11-3; J gene: TRBJ2-7; clone size: -; D gene: -
CDR3 protein: CASSLTSGSSYEQYF; CDR3 DNA: TGTGCCAGCAGCTTAACCAGCGGAAGCTCCTACGAGCAGTACTTC; V gene: TRBV11-2; J gene: TRBJ2-7; clone size: -; D gene: -
CDR3 protein: CASSLGGSGSLGTQYF; CDR3 DNA: TGTGCCAGCAGCTTAGGGGGTAGCGGGAGTCTAGGGACGCAGTATTTT; V gene: TRBV7-3; J gene: TRBJ2-3; clone size: -; D gene: TRBD2
CDR3 protein: CASSPLGGTLGNEQFF; CDR3 DNA: TGTGCCAGCTCCCCTCTCGGAGGGACCCTAGGGAATGAGCAGTTCTTC; V gene: TRBV2; J gene: TRBJ2-1; clone size: -; D gene: -
CDR3 protein: CASRGSGNIQYF; CDR3 DNA: TGTGCCAGCAGGGGTAGCGGAAACATTCAGTACTTC; V gene: TRBV28; J gene: TRBJ2-4; clone size: -; D gene: -
CDR3 protein: CASSQRTFIAKNIQYF; CDR3 DNA: TGCGCCAGCAGTCAGCGTACCTTCATAGCCAAAAACATTCAGTACTTC; V gene: TRBV23-1; J gene: TRBJ2-4; clone size: -; D gene: -
CDR3 protein: CATSRDRTKPYEQYF; CDR3 DNA: TGTGCCACCAGCAGGGACAGGACGAAACCCTACGAGCAGTACTTC; V gene: TRBV15; J gene: TRBJ2-7; clone size: -; D gene: TRBD1
CDR3 protein: CAWATEGIQYF; CDR3 DNA: TGTGCCTGGGCCACCGAGGGCATTCAGTACTTC; V gene: TRBV30; J gene: TRBJ2-4; clone size: once; D gene: -
CDR3 protein: CASKTGAYSNQPQHF; CDR3 DNA: TGTGCCAGCAAGACAGGGGCTTATAGCAATCAGCCCCAGCATTTT; V gene: TRBV2; J gene: TRBJ1-5; clone size: -; D gene: TRBD1
CDR3 protein: CASSLVFQGSDTQYF; CDR3 DNA: TGTGCCAGCAGCTTGGTTTTCCAGGGGTCAGATACGCAGTATTTT; V gene: TRBV5-6; J gene: TRBJ2-3; clone size: -; D gene: -
CDR3 protein: CASSIAATLYNEQFF; CDR3 DNA: TGTGCCAGTAGTATAGCAGCGACCCTTTACAATGAGCAGTTCTTC; V gene: TRBV19; J gene: TRBJ2-1; clone size: -; D gene: -
CDR3 protein: CASSRTGESSGNTIYF; CDR3 DNA: TGTGCCAGCAGTCGGACAGGGGAGAGCTCTGGAAACACCATATATTTT; V gene: TRBV9; J gene: TRBJ1-3; clone size: -; D gene: TRBD1
CDR3 protein: CASSQTGPHNEQFF; CDR3 DNA: TGCGCCAGCAGCCAGACAGGACCTCACAATGAGCAGTTCTTC; V gene: TRBV4-1; J gene: TRBJ2-1; clone size: -; D gene: -
CDR3 protein: CASSFGTSSYEQYF; CDR3 DNA: TGTGCCAGCAGTTTTGGCACTAGCTCCTACGAGCAGTACTTC; V gene: TRBV27; J gene: TRBJ2-7; clone size: -; D gene: -
CDR3 protein: CSVGGETQYF; CDR3 DNA: TGCAGCGTCGGGGGAGAGACCCAGTACTTC; V gene: TRBV29-1; J gene: TRBJ2-5; clone size: -; D gene: -
CDR3 protein: CASSPRTGVYGYTF; CDR3 DNA: TGTGCCAGCAGCCCCCGGACAGGGGTTTATGGCTACACCTTC; V gene: TRBV7-9; J gene: TRBJ1-2; clone size: -; D gene: TRBD1
CDR3 protein: CASSTGGEMVRRNTIYF; CDR3 DNA: TGTGCCAGCAGTACAGGGGGCGAAATGGTCCGGAGAAACACCATATATTTT; V gene: TRBV25-1; J gene: TRBJ1-3; clone size: -; D gene: TRBD1
CDR3 protein: CASSTGARFTIYF; CDR3 DNA: TGTGCCAGCAGTACCGGAGCGAGATTCACCATATATTTT; V gene: TRBV28; J gene: TRBJ1-3; clone size: once; D gene: -
CDR3 protein: CASSTLRTIYF; CDR3 DNA: TGTGCCAGTAGTACCCTTCGCACCATATATTTT; V gene: TRBV19; J gene: TRBJ1-3; clone size: once; D gene: -
CDR3 protein: CASSQAIGNEQFF; CDR3 DNA: TGCGCCAGCAGCCAAGCAATCGGCAATGAGCAGTTCTTC; V gene: TRBV4-1; J gene: TRBJ2-1; clone size: -; D gene: -
CDR3 protein: CASSSVAGVIDEQYF; CDR3 DNA: TGTGCCAGCAGCTCCGTGGCGGGAGTGATAGACGAGCAGTACTTC; V gene: TRBV5-5; J gene: TRBJ2-7; clone size: -; D gene: TRBD2
CDR3 protein: CASSLDVGHEQFF; CDR3 DNA: TGTGCCAGCAGCCTGGATGTGGGACACGAGCAGTTCTTC; V gene: TRBV7-9; J gene: TRBJ2-1; clone size: -; D gene: -
CDR3 protein: CASSFGQGGEQYF; CDR3 DNA: TGTGCCAGCAGTTTCGGACAGGGGGGCGAGCAGTACTTC; V gene: TRBV28; J gene: TRBJ2-7; clone size: -; D gene: TRBD1
CDR3 protein: CASSPVASNQPQHF; CDR3 DNA: TGTGCCAGCTCACCAGTCGCGTCGAATCAGCCCCAGCATTTT; V gene: TRBV18; J gene: TRBJ1-5; clone size: -; D gene: -
CDR3 protein: CASSFSGDGNTIYF; CDR3 DNA: TGCGCCAGCAGCTTCTCGGGGGACGGAAACACCATATATTTT; V gene: TRBV5-1; J gene: TRBJ1-3; clone size: -; D gene: -
CDR3 protein: CASSLVQGAYGYTF; CDR3 DNA: TGTGCCAGCAGTCTTGTACAGGGGGCCTATGGCTACACCTTC; V gene: TRBV28; J gene: TRBJ1-2; clone size: -; D gene: TRBD1
CDR3 protein: CASSLGSVLLYGYTF; CDR3 DNA: TGTGCCAGCAGCTTGGGTTCGGTCCTTCTATATGGCTACACCTTC; V gene: TRBV5-6; J gene: TRBJ1-2; clone size: -; D gene: -
CDR3 protein: CASSFVRGSAEQFF; CDR3 DNA: TGCGCCAGCAGCTTCGTCCGCGGTTCAGCCGAGCAGTTCTTC; V gene: TRBV5-1; J gene: TRBJ2-1; clone size: -; D gene: -
CDR3 protein: CASSSSGQGDGYTF; CDR3 DNA: TGTGCCAGCAGCTCCTCTGGACAGGGAGATGGCTACACCTTC; V gene: TRBV5-5; J gene: TRBJ1-2; clone size: -; D gene: TRBD1
CDR3 protein: CASSSDSFYQPQHF; CDR3 DNA: TGTGCCAGCAGTTCGGACAGTTTTTATCAGCCCCAGCATTTT; V gene: TRBV7-2; J gene: TRBJ1-5; clone size: -; D gene: -
CDR3 protein: CASSFGGGGSPLHF; CDR3 DNA: TGTGCCAGCAGCTTTGGGGGGGGAGGTTCACCCCTCCACTTT; V gene: TRBV7-2; J gene: TRBJ1-6; clone size: once; D gene: -
CDR3 protein: CASSLTSGPPGNEQFF; CDR3 DNA: TGTGCCAGCAGCTTGACTAGCGGGCCCCCGGGCAATGAGCAGTTCTTC; V gene: TRBV11-2; J gene: TRBJ2-1; clone size: once; D gene: TRBD2
CDR3 protein: CAISETSGGVDIQYF; CDR3 DNA: TGTGCCATCAGTGAGACTAGCGGGGGGGTGGACATTCAGTACTTC; V gene: TRBV10-3; J gene: TRBJ2-4; clone size: -; D gene: TRBD2
CDR3 protein: CASSSHRVINTIYF; CDR3 DNA: TGTGCCAGCAGCTCTCACAGGGTAATCAACACCATATATTTT; V gene: TRBV13; J gene: TRBJ1-3; clone size: -; D gene: -
CDR3 protein: CASSFNRGGNEKLFF; CDR3 DNA: TGTGCCAGCAGCTTCAACAGGGGGGGTAATGAAAAACTGTTTTTT; V gene: TRBV7-6; J gene: TRBJ1-4; clone size: -; D gene: TRBD1
CDR3 protein: CAISESMWASLQGYTF; CDR3 DNA: TGTGCCATCAGTGAATCGATGTGGGCCTCTCTTCAAGGCTACACCTTC; V gene: TRBV10-3; J gene: TRBJ1-2; clone size: -; D gene: -
CDR3 protein: CAISEPTSGRGNEQFF; CDR3 DNA: TGTGCCATCAGTGAGCCGACTAGCGGGAGGGGAAATGAGCAGTTCTTC; V gene: TRBV10-3; J gene: TRBJ2-1; clone size: -; D gene: TRBD2
CDR3 protein: CASSPDSSSYEQYF; CDR3 DNA: TGTGCCAGCTCACCTGACAGTAGCTCCTACGAGCAGTACTTC; V gene: TRBV18; J gene: TRBJ2-7; clone size: once; D gene: -